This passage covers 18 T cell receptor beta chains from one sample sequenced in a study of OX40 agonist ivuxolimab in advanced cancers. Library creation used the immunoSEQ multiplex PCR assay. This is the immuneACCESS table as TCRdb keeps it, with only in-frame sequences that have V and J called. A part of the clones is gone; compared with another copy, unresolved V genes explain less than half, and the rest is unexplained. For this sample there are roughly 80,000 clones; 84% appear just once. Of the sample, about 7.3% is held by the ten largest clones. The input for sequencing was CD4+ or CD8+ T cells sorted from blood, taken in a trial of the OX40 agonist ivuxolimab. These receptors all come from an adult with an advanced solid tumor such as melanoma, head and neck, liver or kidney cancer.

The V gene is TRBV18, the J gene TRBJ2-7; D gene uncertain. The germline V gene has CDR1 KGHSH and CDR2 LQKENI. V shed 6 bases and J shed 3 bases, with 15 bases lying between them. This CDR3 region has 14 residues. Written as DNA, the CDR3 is TGTGCCAGCTCCCGACCGGAATTGCGCTACGAGCAGTACTTC. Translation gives CASSRPELRYEQYF.

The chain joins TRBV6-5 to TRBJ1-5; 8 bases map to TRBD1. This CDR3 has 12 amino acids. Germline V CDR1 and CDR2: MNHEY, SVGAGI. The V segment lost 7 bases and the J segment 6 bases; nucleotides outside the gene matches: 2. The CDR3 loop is CASNDRGQPQHF. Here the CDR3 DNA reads TGTGCCAGCAACGACAGGGGTCAGCCCCAGCATTTT.

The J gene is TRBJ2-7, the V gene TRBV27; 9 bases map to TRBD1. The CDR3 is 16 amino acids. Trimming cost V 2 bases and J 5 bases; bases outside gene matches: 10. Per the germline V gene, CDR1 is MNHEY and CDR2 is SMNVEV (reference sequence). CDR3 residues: CASSLRVGQGMDEQYF. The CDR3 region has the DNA TGTGCCAGCAGTTTAAGGGTGGGACAGGGAATGGACGAGCAGTACTTC.

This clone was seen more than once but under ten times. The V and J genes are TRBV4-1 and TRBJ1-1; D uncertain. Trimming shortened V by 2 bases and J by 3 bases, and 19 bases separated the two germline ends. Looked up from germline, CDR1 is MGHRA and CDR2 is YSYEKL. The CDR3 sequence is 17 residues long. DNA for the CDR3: TGCGCCAGCAGCCAACAATGGATCAGGAGGTTGGACACTGAAGCTTTCTTT. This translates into CASSQQWIRRLDTEAFF.

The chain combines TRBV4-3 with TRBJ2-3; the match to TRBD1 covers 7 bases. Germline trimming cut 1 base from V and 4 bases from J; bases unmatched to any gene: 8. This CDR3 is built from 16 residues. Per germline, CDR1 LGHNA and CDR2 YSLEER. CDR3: CASSQAMRQGADTQYF. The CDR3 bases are TGCGCCAGCAGCCAAGCCATGAGACAGGGTGCAGATACGCAGTATTTT.

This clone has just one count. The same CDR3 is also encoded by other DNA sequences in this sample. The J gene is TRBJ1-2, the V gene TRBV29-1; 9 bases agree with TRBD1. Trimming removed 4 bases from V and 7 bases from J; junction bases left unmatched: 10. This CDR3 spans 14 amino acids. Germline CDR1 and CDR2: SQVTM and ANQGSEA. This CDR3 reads CSVGGPGQGPGYTF. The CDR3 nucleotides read TGCAGCGTTGGGGGCCCGGGACAGGGACCTGGCTACACCTTC.

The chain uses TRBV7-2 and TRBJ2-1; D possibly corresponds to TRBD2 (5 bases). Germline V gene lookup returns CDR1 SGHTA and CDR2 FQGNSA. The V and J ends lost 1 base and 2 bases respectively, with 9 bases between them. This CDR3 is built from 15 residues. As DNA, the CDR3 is TGTGCCAGCAGCTTAGTTGTGGGAGCCTACAATGAGCAGTTCTTC. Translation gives CASSLVVGAYNEQFF.

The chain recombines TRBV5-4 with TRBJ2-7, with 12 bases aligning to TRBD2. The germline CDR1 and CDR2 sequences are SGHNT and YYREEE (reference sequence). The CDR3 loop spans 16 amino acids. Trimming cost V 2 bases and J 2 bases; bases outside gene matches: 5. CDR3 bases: TGTGCCAGCAGCTTCACTAGCGGGAGGACCACCTACGAGCAGTACTTC. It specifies CASSFTSGRTTYEQYF.

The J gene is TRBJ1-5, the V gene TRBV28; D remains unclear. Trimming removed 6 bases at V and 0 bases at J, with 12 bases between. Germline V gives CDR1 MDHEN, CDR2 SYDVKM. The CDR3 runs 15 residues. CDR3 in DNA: TGTGCCAGCAGGAATCGGGCCCGTAGCAATCAGCCCCAGCATTTT. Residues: CASRNRARSNQPQHF.

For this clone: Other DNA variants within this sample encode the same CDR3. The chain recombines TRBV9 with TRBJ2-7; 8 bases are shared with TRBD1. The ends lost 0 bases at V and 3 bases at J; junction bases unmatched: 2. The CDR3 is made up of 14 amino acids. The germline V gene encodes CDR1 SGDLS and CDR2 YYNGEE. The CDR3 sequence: CASSVVGQGYEQYF. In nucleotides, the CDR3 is TGTGCCAGCAGCGTAGTCGGACAGGGCTACGAGCAGTACTTC.

This chain's CDR3 is CASSPRTKEKTQYF. CDR3 nucleotide sequence: TGTGCCAGCAGCCCCCGCACGAAGGAGAAGACCCAGTACTTC. The chain recombines TRBV7-9 with TRBJ2-5; no definite D call. The CDR3 sequence is 14 residues long. V lost 5 bases and J lost 6, with 16 bases in between. Germline V CDR1 and CDR2: SEHNR, FQNEAQ (reference sequence).

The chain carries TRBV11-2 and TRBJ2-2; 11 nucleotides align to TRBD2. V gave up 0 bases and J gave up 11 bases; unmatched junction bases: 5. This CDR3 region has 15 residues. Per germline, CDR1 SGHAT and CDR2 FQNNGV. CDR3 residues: CASSLDPSGRTELFF. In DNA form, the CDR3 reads TGTGCCAGCAGCTTAGACCCTAGCGGGAGGACAGAGCTGTTTTTT.

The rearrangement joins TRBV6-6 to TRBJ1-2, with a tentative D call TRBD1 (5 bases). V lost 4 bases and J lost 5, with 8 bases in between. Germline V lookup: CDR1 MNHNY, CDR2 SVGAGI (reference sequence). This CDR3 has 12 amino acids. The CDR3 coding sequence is TGTGCCAGCAGTTCGACAGCTTATGGCTACACCTTC. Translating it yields CASSSTAYGYTF.

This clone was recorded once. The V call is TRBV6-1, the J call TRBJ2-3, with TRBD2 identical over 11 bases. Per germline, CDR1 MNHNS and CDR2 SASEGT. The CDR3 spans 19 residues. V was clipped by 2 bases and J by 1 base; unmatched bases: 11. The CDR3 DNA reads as TGTGCCAGCAGTGAATTTGGGACTAGCGGCCCAGCTGGCACAGATACGCAGTATTTT. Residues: CASSEFGTSGPAGTDTQYF.

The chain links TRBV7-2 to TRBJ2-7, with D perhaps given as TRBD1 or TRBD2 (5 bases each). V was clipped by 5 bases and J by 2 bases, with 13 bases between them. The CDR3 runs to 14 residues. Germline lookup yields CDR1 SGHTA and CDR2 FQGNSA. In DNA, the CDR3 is TGTGCCAGCAGCCCGCCGGGGACCACCTACGAGCAGTACTTC. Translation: CASSPPGTTYEQYF.

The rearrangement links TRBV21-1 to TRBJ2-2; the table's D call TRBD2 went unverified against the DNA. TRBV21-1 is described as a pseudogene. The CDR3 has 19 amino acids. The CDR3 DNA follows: TGTGCCAGCAGCAAAGGTTCCCGATGGCGGGAGGAGAACACCGGGGAGCTGTTTTTT. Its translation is CASSKGSRWREENTGELFF.

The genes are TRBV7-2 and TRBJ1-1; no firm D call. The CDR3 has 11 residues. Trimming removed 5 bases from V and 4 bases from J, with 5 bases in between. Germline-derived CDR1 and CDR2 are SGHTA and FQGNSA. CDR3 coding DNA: TGTGCCAGCAGCCTAATCACTGAAGCTTTCTTT. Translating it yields CASSLITEAFF. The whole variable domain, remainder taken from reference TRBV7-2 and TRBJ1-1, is GAGVSQSPSNKVTEKGKDVELRCDPISGHTALYWYRQSLGQGLEFLIYFQGNSAPDKSGLPSDRFSAERTGGSVSTLTIQRTQQEDSAVYLCASSLITEAFFGQGTRLTVV.

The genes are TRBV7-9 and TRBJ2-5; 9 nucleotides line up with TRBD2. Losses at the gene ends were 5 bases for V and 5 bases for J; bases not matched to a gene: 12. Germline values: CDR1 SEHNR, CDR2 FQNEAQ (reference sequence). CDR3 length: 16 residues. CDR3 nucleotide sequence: TGTGCCAGCAGCGACTTACTAGCGGGCGTTTCCGAGACCCAGTACTTC. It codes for CASSDLLAGVSETQYF.